This TCR beta chain comes out of a study of blood T cell repertoires in COVID-19. The overall study: Spain, Italy and the United States supplied samples that represented acute and convalescent COVID-19. T cells, B-cell-depleted T cells, or PBMCs provided the cDNA or gDNA that served as material.

In the original analysis: The assay estimated nucleated cells by amplifying reference gene primers. The repertoire was sequenced with immunoSEQ multiplex PCR; TCRdb's copy has only in-frame clones and lacks some. V and J calls and clone size come straight from that table; D and trimming were deduced from the DNA. The sample has about 48,000 clones, 70% to 90% seen once. Patients at the Seattle site were enrolled during active infection and followed longitudinally. The V end was cut by 3 bases, the J end by 1 base, with 10 bases between. The CDR3 runs 15 residues. Germline values: CDR1 SGHAT, CDR2 FQNNGV.

The chain employs TRBV11-2 and TRBJ2-1; D not certain. This TCR was recovered from a woman of 80 years or more with COVID-19, enrolled during active disease. The material sequenced was peripheral blood. CDR3 amino acids: CASSFASMSYNEQFF. DNA of the CDR3: TGTGCCAGCAGCTTTGCGTCTATGTCCTACAATGAGCAGTTCTTC.